This T cell receptor beta chain was sequenced in a study of blood T cell repertoires in COVID-19. Germline loops: CDR1 SGHRS, CDR2 YFSETQ. Trimming pared 4 bases from V and 0 bases from J, leaving 13 bases between. The CDR3 has 16 residues. Clones were sequenced by immunoSEQ multiplex PCR, and TCRdb holds only the in-frame ones, with some missing. The sample shows about 250,000 clones, approximately 85% of them seen only once. The rearrangement joins TRBV5-1 to TRBJ2-2; tentative D call: TRBD2 (5 bases). The sample was PBMCs or T cells enriched from blood (not recorded which). This sequence originates from a woman aged 45-65 years who had been exposed to COVID-19. The CDR3 DNA reads TGCGCCAGCAGCCAAAGGACTGGGGCGAACACCGGGGAGCTGTTTTTT. This encodes CASSQRTGANTGELFF.